This T cell receptor (beta chain) was documented in a study of cytomegalovirus exposure and HLA in healthy donors. In the study overall: The 110 million or so unique TCR beta sequences, from around 200 million T cells, were found by an earlier analysis. Study results and caveats: Roughly even sequencing depth across donors was the assumption behind the presence/absence analyses.

The CDR3 totals 13 residues. V lost 0 bases and J 6 bases, leaving 7 bases between the germline ends. The germline V gene encodes CDR1 SGHNT and CDR2 YYREEE (reference sequence). As to this clone: The antigen is unknown.

It was with 60 Vbeta and 13 Jbeta primers that the PCR ran. The protocol was immunoSEQ multiplex PCR, while the TCRdb copy is restricted to in-frame clones and leaves out a portion. The sample lists under 150,000 clones; 70% to 80% were seen once. Sampled while nominally healthy, donors likely had unrecorded immune exposures. The chain couples TRBV5-4 to TRBJ2-1; D is perhaps TRBD2 (5 bases). The source is a man younger than 35 in good health and CMV-seronegative. Sequencing was performed on PBMCs. For the CDR3, the DNA is TGTGCCAGCAGCTTGGTGGGGAGCAATGAGCAGTTCTTC. This translates into CASSLVGSNEQFF.